This TCR beta chain was captured in a study of siplizumab effects on memory and regulatory T cells. General study results and limits: The naive T cell population seemed more diverse than memory cells and seemed a major contributor to the alloresponse. Roughly 75-95% of proliferating clones (CD4+ or CD8+) could not be assigned a naive or memory phenotype.

Using immunoSEQ multiplex PCR, the repertoire was profiled, and TCRdb retains in-frame clones only, with some absent. The data show about 56,000 clones, with around 97% seen just once and around 1% held by the top ten. The CDR3 totals 15 residues. Trimming at V came to 6 bases and at J to 4 bases, leaving 2 bases not matched to a gene. Germline V gives CDR1 SGHNT, CDR2 YENEEA. TEMRA, effector memory, memory and naive subsets, all unstimulated, were sequenced in a few donor pairs. Comment on this clone: Its antigen is unknown.

Sequenced input: naive CD8+ T cells sorted from blood. The V call is TRBV11-3, the J call TRBJ2-5, with 16 nucleotides matching TRBD2. This receptor was taken from a human donor in good health. The DNA of the CDR3 is TGTGCCAGCAGAGGGACTAGCGGGGGGGGAGAGACCCAGTACTTC. This encodes CASRGTSGGGETQYF.